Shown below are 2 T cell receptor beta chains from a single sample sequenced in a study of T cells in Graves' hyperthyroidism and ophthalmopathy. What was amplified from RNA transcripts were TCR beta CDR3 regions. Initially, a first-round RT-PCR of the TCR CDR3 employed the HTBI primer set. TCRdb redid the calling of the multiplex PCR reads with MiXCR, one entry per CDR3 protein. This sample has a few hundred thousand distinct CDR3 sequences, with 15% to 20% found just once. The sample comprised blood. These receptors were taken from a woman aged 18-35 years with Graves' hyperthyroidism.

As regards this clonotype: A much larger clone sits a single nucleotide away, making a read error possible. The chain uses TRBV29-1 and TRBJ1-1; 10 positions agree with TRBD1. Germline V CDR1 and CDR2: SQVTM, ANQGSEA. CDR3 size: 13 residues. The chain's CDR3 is CSASDRGLTEACF. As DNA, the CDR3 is TGCAGCGCCTCTGACAGGGGGCTAACTGAAGCTTGCTTT.

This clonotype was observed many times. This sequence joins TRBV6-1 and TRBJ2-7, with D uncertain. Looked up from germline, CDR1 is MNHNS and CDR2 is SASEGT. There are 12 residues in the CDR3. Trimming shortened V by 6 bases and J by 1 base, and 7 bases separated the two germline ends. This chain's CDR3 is CASRESSYEQYF. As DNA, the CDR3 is TGTGCCAGCAGGGAGAGTTCCTACGAGCAGTACTTC.